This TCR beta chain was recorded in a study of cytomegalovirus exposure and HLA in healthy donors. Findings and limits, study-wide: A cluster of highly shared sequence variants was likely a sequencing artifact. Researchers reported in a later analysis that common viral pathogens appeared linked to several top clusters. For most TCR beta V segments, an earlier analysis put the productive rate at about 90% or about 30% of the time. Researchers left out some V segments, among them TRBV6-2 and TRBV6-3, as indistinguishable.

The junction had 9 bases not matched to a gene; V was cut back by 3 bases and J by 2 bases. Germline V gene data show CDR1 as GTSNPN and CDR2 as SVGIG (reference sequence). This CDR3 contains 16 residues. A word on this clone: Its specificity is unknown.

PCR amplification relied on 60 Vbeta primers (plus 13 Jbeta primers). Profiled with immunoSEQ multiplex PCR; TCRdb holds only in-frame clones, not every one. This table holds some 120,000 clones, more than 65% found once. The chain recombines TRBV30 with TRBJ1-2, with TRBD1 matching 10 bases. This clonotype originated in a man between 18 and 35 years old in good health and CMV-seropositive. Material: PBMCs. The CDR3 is CAWRTGTGAWNYGYTF. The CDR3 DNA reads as TGTGCCTGGAGGACCGGGACAGGGGCCTGGAACTATGGCTACACCTTC.